This is a list of T cell receptor beta chains from one sample in a study of technical replicates of blood from several donors. The table came from immunoSEQ multiplex PCR; TCRdb's copy has only in-frame clones and leaves some out. Here the sample spans 55,000 to 80,000 clones, around 97% being singletons. The sample comprised T cells isolated from PBMCs. Source of these receptors: a human donor in good health. Each CDR3 is given with its conserved first and last residue. Fields, in order: D gene, J gene, V gene, CDR3 protein, CDR3 DNA. The D gene is left open where the match is weak.

TRBD1,TRBJ1-5,TRBV5-1,CASSLGDRGQPQHF,TGCGCCAGCAGCTTGGGTGACAGGGGACAGCCCCAGCATTTT
TRBD2,TRBJ2-1,TRBV5-1,CASSQLTSGAYNEQFF,TGCGCCAGCAGCCAACTAACTAGCGGAGCCTACAATGAGCAGTTCTTC
.,TRBJ2-7,TRBV5-1,CASSFNGGSYEQYF,TGCGCCAGCAGCTTTAACGGCGGAAGCTACGAGCAGTACTTC
TRBD1,TRBJ1-6,TRBV28,CASTADRGFSYNSPLHF,TGTGCCAGCACCGCGGACAGGGGATTCTCCTATAATTCACCCCTCCACTTT
TRBD1,TRBJ1-3,TRBV2,CASSFTGEGNTIYF,TGTGCCAGCAGTTTCACAGGGGAAGGAAACACCATATATTTT
TRBD2,TRBJ2-7,TRBV18,CASSPRGAYEQYF,TGTGCCAGCTCACCGCGGGGGGCATACGAGCAGTACTTC
.,TRBJ1-1,TRBV11-2,CARRLLGTEAFF,TGTGCCAGGCGGCTACTTGGGACAGAAGCTTTCTTT
TRBD1,TRBJ1-2,TRBV2,CASNDRGPFYGYTF,TGTGCCAGCAATGACAGGGGGCCATTCTATGGCTACACCTTC
.,TRBJ2-5,TRBV2,CASSDLWGRKETQYF,TGTGCCAGCAGTGATCTTTGGGGCAGAAAAGAGACCCAGTACTTC
TRBD2,TRBJ2-7,TRBV5-6,CASSRTSGYEQYF,TGTGCCAGCAGCCGGACTAGCGGCTACGAGCAGTACTTC
TRBD1,TRBJ2-7,TRBV27,CASSFRDRAHYEQYF,TGTGCCAGCAGTTTCCGGGACAGGGCCCACTACGAGCAGTACTTC
TRBD1,TRBJ1-1,TRBV4-2,CASSQGQGAMNTEAFF,TGTGCCAGCAGCCAAGGACAGGGCGCTATGAACACTGAAGCTTTCTTT
TRBD1,TRBJ2-3,TRBV29-1,CSAGQGADTQYF,TGCAGCGCAGGACAGGGGGCGGATACGCAGTATTTT
TRBD1,TRBJ2-1,TRBV29-1,CSVASDRVREQFF,TGCAGCGTTGCCTCCGACAGGGTAAGGGAGCAGTTCTTC
TRBD1,TRBJ2-5,TRBV6-6,CASRTGTGVETQYF,TGTGCCAGCCGTACTGGGACAGGGGTAGAGACCCAGTACTTC
TRBD2,TRBJ2-7,TRBV6-1,CASSWGGKSGEQYF,TGTGCCAGCAGTTGGGGGGGGAAGTCCGGAGAGCAGTACTTC
.,TRBJ1-4,TRBV23-1,CASSQFGGWGRVGEKLFF,TGCGCCAGCAGTCAATTCGGTGGGTGGGGCAGGGTAGGAGAAAAACTGTTTTTT
.,TRBJ2-7,TRBV6-1,CASTRYNEQYF,TGTGCCAGCACCCGGTATAACGAGCAGTACTTC